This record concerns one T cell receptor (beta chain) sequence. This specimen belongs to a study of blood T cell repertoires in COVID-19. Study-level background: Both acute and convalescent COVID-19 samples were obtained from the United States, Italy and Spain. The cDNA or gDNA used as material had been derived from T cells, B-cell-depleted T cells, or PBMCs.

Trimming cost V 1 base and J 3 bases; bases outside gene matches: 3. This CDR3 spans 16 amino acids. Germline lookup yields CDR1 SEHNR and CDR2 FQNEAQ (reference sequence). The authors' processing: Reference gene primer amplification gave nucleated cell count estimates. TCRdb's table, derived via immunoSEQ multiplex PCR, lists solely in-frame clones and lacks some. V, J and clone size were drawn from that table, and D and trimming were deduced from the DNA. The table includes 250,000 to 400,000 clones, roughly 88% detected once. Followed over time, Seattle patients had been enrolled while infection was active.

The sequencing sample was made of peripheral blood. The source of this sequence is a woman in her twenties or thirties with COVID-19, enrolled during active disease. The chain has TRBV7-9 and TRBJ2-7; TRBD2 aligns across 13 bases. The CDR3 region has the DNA TGTGCCAGCAGCTTAGAGGGACTAGCGGGATTCTACGAGCAGTACTTC. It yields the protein CASSLEGLAGFYEQYF.